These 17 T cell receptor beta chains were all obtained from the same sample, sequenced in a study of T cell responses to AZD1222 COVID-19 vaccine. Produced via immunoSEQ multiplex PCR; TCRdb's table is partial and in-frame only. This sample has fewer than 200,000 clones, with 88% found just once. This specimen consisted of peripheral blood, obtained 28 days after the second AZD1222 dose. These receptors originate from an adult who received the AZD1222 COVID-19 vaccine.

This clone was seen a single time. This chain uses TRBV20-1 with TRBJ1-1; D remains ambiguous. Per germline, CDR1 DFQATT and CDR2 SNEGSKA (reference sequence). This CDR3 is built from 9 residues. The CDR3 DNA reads TGCACCCCCAAAAATGAAGCTTTCTTT. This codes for CTPKNEAFF.

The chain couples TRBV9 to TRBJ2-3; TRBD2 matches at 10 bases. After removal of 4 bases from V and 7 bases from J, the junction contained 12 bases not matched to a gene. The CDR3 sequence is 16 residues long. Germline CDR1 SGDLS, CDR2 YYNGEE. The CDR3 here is CASSPPLASGGYTQYF. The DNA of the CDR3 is TGTGCCAGCAGCCCCCCGTTGGCTAGCGGGGGATATACGCAGTATTTT.

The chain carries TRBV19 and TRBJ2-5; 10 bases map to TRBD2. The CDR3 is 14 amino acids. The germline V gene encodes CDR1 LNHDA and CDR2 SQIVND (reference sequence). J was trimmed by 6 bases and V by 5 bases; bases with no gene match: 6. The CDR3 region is CASSGSGGSKTQYF. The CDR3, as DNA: TGTGCCAGTAGTGGTAGCGGGGGGTCGAAGACCCAGTACTTC.

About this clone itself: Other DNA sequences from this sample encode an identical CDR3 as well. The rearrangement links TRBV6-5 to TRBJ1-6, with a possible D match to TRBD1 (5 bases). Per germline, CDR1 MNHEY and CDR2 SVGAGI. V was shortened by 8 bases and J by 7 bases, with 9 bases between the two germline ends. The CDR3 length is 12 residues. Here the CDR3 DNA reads TGTGCCAGCGGGACGGCCAATTCACCCCTCCACTTT. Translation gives CASGTANSPLHF.

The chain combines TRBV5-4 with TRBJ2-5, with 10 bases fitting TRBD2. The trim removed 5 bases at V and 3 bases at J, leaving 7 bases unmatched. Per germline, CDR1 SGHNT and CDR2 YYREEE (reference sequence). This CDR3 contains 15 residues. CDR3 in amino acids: CASSFVGLAEETQYF. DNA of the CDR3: TGTGCCAGCAGTTTCGTAGGACTAGCGGAAGAGACCCAGTACTTC.

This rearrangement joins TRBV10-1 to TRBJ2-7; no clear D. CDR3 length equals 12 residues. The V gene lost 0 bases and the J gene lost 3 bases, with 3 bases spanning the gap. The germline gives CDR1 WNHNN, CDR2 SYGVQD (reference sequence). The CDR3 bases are TGCGCCAGCAGTGAGTCAAGCTACGAGCAGTACTTC. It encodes CASSESSYEQYF.

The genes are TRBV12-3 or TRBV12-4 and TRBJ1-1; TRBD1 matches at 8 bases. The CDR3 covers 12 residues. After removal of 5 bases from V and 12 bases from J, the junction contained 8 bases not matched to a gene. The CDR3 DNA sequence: TGTGCCAGCAGTACGACAGGGGCCAGATCTTTCTTT. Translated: CASSTTGARSFF.

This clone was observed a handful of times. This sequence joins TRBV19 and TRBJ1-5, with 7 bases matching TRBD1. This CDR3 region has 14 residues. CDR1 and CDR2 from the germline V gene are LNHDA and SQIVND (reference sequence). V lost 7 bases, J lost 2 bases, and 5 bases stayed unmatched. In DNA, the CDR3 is TGTGCCAGTAAGGGACAGACAGGCAATCAGCCCCAGCATTTT. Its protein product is CASKGQTGNQPQHF.

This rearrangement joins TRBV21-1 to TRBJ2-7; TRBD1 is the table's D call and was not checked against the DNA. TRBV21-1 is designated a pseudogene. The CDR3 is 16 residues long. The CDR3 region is CASSKGMGQVLYEQYF. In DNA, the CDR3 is TGTGCCAGCAGCAAAGGGATGGGGCAGGTCTTGTACGAGCAGTACTTC.

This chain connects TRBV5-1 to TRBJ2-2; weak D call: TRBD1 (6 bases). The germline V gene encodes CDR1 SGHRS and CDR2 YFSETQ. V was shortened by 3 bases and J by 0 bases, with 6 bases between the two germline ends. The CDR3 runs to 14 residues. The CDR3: CASSWTANTGELFF. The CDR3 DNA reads TGCGCCAGCAGCTGGACAGCGAACACCGGGGAGCTGTTTTTT.

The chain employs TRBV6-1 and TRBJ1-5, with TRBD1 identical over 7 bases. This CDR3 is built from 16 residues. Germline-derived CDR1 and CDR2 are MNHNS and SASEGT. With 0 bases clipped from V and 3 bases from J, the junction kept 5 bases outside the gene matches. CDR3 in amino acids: CASSEASTGNNQPQHF. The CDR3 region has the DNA TGTGCCAGCAGTGAAGCCTCGACAGGGAACAATCAGCCCCAGCATTTT.

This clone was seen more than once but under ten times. CDR3 in amino acids: CASSPGTGSNEQFF. CDR3 sequence (DNA): TGTGCCAGTAGCCCCGGGACAGGGAGCAATGAGCAGTTCTTC. The chain employs TRBV19 and TRBJ2-1, with 9 bases aligning to TRBD1. The CDR3 extends over 14 amino acids. Germline-derived CDR1 and CDR2 are LNHDA and SQIVND (reference sequence). V dropped 6 bases and J dropped 6; count of bases not matched to a gene: 6.

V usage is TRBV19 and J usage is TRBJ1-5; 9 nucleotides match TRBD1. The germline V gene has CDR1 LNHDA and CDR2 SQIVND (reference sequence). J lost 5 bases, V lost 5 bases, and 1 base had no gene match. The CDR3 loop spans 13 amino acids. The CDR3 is CASSGTGYQPQHF. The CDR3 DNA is TGTGCCAGTAGTGGGACAGGGTATCAGCCCCAGCATTTT. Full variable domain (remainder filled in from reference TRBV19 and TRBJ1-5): DGGITQSPKYLFRKEGQNVTLSCEQNLNHDAMYWYRQDPGQGLRLIYYSQIVNDFQKGDIAEGYSVSREKKESFPLTVTSAQKNPTAFYLCASSGTGYQPQHFGDGTRLSIL.

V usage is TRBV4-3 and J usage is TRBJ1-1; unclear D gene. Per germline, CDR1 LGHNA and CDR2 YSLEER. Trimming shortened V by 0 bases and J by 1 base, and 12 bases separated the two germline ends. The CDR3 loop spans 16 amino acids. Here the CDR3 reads CASSQEVAQRNTEAFF. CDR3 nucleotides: TGCGCCAGCAGCCAAGAGGTTGCACAGAGGAACACTGAAGCTTTCTTT.

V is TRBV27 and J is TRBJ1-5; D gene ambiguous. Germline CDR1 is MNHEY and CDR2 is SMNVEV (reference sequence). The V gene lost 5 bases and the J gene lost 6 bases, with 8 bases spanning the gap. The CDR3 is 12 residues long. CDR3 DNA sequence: TGTGCCAGCAGTACCCTCGGTCAGCCCCAGCATTTT. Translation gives CASSTLGQPQHF.

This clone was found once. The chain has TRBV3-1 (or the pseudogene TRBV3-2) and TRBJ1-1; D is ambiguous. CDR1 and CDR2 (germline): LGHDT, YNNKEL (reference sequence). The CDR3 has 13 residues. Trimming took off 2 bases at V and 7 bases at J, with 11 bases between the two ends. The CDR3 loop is CASSQTLEVEAFF. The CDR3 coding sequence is TGTGCCAGCAGCCAAACGCTAGAGGTTGAAGCTTTCTTT.

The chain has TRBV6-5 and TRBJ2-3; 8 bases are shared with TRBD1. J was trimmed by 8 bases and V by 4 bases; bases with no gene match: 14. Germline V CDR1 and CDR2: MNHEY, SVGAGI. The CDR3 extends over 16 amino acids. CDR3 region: CASSSQSRGLLPTQYF. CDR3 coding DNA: TGTGCCAGCAGTTCCCAATCCAGGGGGCTCCTTCCTACGCAGTATTTT.